The 26 T cell receptor beta chains listed next were all sequenced from one sample in a study of regulatory T cells in long-lasting Graves disease (dated by TCRdb to about 2021). The label giving this sample's time point can be read as: newly diagnosed GD, antithyroid drugs for less than 3 months. For both TCR sequencing and RNA sequencing, RNA was extracted from PBMCs in TRIzol. Library preparation employed multiplex PCR. This sample was sequenced with an Illumina HiSeq 4000. TCR beta libraries were built with iRepertoire HTBI primers and Arm-PCR amplification of CDR3 regions. TCRdb's own reprocessing of the public reads used fastp at Q25 and MiXCR and kept productive beta chains. Entries that share a CDR3 protein sequence are merged under the most common genes and DNA. In all, the sample holds approximately 350,000 distinct CDR3 sequences, and 15% to 20% of those were seen once. The ten largest make up around 20% of the sample.

These data are also associated with another study on T cells in Graves' hyperthyroidism and ophthalmopathy.

Material: peripheral blood mononuclear cells (PBMCs), obtained at new diagnosis, from a patient treated with antithyroid drugs. The receptors were gathered from a woman in her late teens or twenties with Graves disease. Donor details come from another sample of the same person, matched by shared clones.

The chain carries TRBV5-5 and TRBJ1-5, with D possibly matching TRBD1 (5 bases). The CDR3 runs 15 residues. The V end was cut by 2 bases, the J end by 4 bases, with 13 bases between. Looked up from germline, CDR1 is SGHKS and CDR2 is YYEKEE (reference sequence). In DNA, the CDR3 is TGTGCCAGCAGCTTTGACAGCTATACGAATCAGCCCCAGCATTTT. The encoded protein is CASSFDSYTNQPQHF.

This clonotype was picked up many times. The V and J genes are TRBV3-1 and TRBJ2-7, with 7 bases that match TRBD2. CDR3 length equals 14 residues. Looked up from germline, CDR1 is LGHDT and CDR2 is YNNKEL (reference sequence). V trimming: 3 bases; J trimming: 2 bases; junction bases outside the gene matches: 4. CDR3 in amino acids: CASSHGTNTYEQYF. The CDR3 DNA follows: TGTGCCAGCAGCCACGGGACTAACACCTACGAGCAGTACTTC.

In this sample, this clonotype turned up many times. The V gene is TRBV29-1, the J gene TRBJ2-5, with D uncertain. Germline CDR1 SQVTM, CDR2 ANQGSEA. V was clipped by 4 bases and J by 4 bases, with 4 bases between them. The CDR3 spans 10 residues. The DNA of the CDR3 is TGCAGCGTTGGGGGAGAGACCCAGTACTTC. Translated: CSVGGETQYF. The whole variable domain, filled in from reference TRBV29-1 and TRBJ2-5, reads SAVISQKPSRDICQRGTSLTIQCQVDSQVTMMFWYRQQPGQSLTLIATANQGSEATYESGFVIDKFPISRPNLTFSTLTVSNMSPEDSSIYLCSVGGETQYFGPGTRLLVL.

This clonotype has ten or more counts. The chain uses TRBV15 and TRBJ2-7; TRBD1 might be the D (5 bases). Trimming pared 0 bases from V and 9 bases from J, leaving 6 bases between. Germline loops: CDR1 LNHNV, CDR2 YYDKDF (reference sequence). The CDR3 totals 11 residues. DNA of the CDR3: TGTGCCACCAGCAGAGAGACAGTGCAGTACTTC. This codes for CATSRETVQYF.

In its sample, this clonotype was seen many times. The chain joins TRBV6-1 to TRBJ2-5, with TRBD1 identical over 8 bases. The CDR3 runs 15 residues. CDR1 and CDR2 from the germline V gene are MNHNS and SASEGT. Germline trimming cut 5 bases from V and 1 base from J; bases unmatched to any gene: 6. DNA of the CDR3: TGTGCCAGCAGTCCCCGGGGACAGGCCCAAGAGACCCAGTACTTC. Translated: CASSPRGQAQETQYF.

This chain links TRBV24-1 with TRBJ2-2; unclear D gene. The CDR3 covers 14 residues. V was trimmed by 4 bases and J by 1 base, leaving 6 bases between them. Germline loops: CDR1 KGHDR, CDR2 SFDVKD. In DNA form, the CDR3 reads TGTGCCACCAGTGAACCCATGAACACCGGGGAGCTGTTTTTT. This encodes CATSEPMNTGELFF.

Ten or more counts support this clonotype. The chain has TRBV10-3 and TRBJ1-1; the D is unclear. In germline, CDR1 is ENHRY, CDR2 SYGVKD. The CDR3 consists of 12 residues. V was trimmed by 9 bases and J by 4 bases, leaving 12 bases between them. The CDR3 protein is CAMGREGTEAFF. CDR3 sequence (DNA): TGTGCCATGGGGAGAGAGGGCACTGAAGCTTTCTTT.

In its sample, this clonotype was seen once. V is TRBV11-2 and J is TRBJ2-7; a possible D gene is TRBD2 (7 bases). The V end was cut by 5 bases, the J end by 2 bases, with 13 bases between. Germline V gene sequence: CDR1 SGHAT, CDR2 FQNNGV. CDR3 length equals 14 residues. The CDR3 region has the DNA TGTGCCAGCAGCCGGGGGGCAGGGACCTACGAGCAGTACTTC. It codes for CASSRGAGTYEQYF.

The genes are TRBV28 and TRBJ1-5, with TRBD1 matching over 7 bases. Germline-derived CDR1 and CDR2 are MDHEN and SYDVKM. The V segment lost 1 base and the J segment 7 bases; nucleotides outside the gene matches: 4. The CDR3 loop spans 14 amino acids. This CDR3 reads CASSLFPRGQPQHF. In DNA form, the CDR3 reads TGTGCCAGCAGTTTATTCCCCAGGGGGCAGCCCCAGCATTTT.

This clonotype was recorded many times. The CDR3 sequence: CASIADSRSEAFF. In DNA, the CDR3 is TGTGCCAGCATTGCGGACAGCCGATCTGAAGCTTTCTTT. The chain recombines TRBV3-1 with TRBJ1-1; tentatively, D is TRBD1 (6 bases). The V end was cut by 7 bases, the J end by 6 bases, with 15 bases between. The CDR3 has 13 amino acids. Germline CDR1 LGHDT, CDR2 YNNKEL (reference sequence).

This clonotype appeared many times. The rearrangement joins TRBV14 to TRBJ1-2; 9 bases are shared with TRBD1. Germline lookup yields CDR1 SGHDN and CDR2 FVKESK. The CDR3 length is 15 residues. The V gene end was trimmed by 4 bases and the J gene end by 3 bases; junction bases not matched to a gene: 6. CDR3 sequence reads: CASSLDTGGHYGYTF. CDR3 DNA sequence: TGTGCCAGCAGCCTGGATACAGGGGGCCACTATGGCTACACCTTC.

This clonotype was seen repeatedly, ten times or more. V gene TRBV10-3 combines with J gene TRBJ2-1; 7 bases fit TRBD2. V was clipped by 5 bases and J by 4 bases; unmatched bases: 8. The CDR3 is made up of 15 amino acids. The germline gives CDR1 ENHRY, CDR2 SYGVKD. CDR3 protein: CAISPAGRDYNEQFF. For the CDR3, the DNA is TGTGCCATCAGTCCAGCGGGACGGGATTACAATGAGCAGTTCTTC.

This clonotype was recorded at least ten times. Here the CDR3 reads CASRDSNTGELFF. CDR3 nucleotide sequence: TGTGCCAGCCGTGACAGTAACACCGGGGAGCTGTTTTTT. The chain couples TRBV28 to TRBJ2-2, with D possibly being TRBD1 (5 bases). There are 13 residues in the CDR3. V lost 8 bases to trimming and J lost 2 bases, with 9 bases between them. Per the germline V gene, CDR1 is MDHEN and CDR2 is SYDVKM.

This clonotype showed up many times. V is TRBV5-1 and J is TRBJ2-1, with 8 bases aligning to TRBD2. Germline V gene sequence: CDR1 SGHRS, CDR2 YFSETQ. V trimming: 3 bases; J trimming: 0 bases; junction bases outside the gene matches: 5. This CDR3 spans 16 amino acids. The DNA of the CDR3 is TGCGCCAGCAGCTACACTAGCGGTCTCTCCTACAATGAGCAGTTCTTC. This encodes CASSYTSGLSYNEQFF. Variable domain in full (rest from reference TRBV5-1 and TRBJ2-1): KAGVTQTPRYLIKTRGQQVTLSCSPISGHRSVSWYQQTPGQGLQFLFEYFSETQRNKGNFPGRFSGRQFSNSRSEMNVSTLELGDSALYLCASSYTSGLSYNEQFFGPGTRLTVL.

This clonotype has ten or more counts. V and J are TRBV20-1 and TRBJ2-5; possibly TRBD1 for D (7 bases). The V gene's germline CDR1 is DFQATT and CDR2 SNEGSKA (reference sequence). Trimming pared 5 bases from V and 5 bases from J, leaving 21 bases between. The CDR3 sequence is 15 residues long. The CDR3 DNA reads as TGCAGTGCTCAAGGGGGGACAGACCCTCAGGAGACCCAGTACTTC. Amino acid sequence: CSAQGGTDPQETQYF.

This clonotype was counted at least ten times. The V and J genes are TRBV9 and TRBJ2-7; possible D gene TRBD2, 6 bases. Trimming pared 3 bases from V and 7 bases from J, leaving 20 bases between. Germline V CDR1 and CDR2: SGDLS, YYNGEE. The CDR3 spans 15 residues. The CDR3 here is CASSAGGGFPGEQYF. The CDR3 DNA is TGTGCCAGCAGCGCCGGTGGGGGGTTTCCGGGTGAGCAGTACTTC.

This clonotype was seen ten or more times. The genes are TRBV6-1 and TRBJ2-1; no definite D call. V was trimmed by 4 bases and J by 8 bases, leaving 15 bases between them. Germline CDR1 MNHNS, CDR2 SASEGT. The CDR3 is made up of 14 amino acids. The DNA for the CDR3 is TGTGCCAGCAGTGGAACCGGGCAGAGCTATGAGCAGTTCTTC. It codes for CASSGTGQSYEQFF.

This clonotype came up a few times. The chain employs TRBV20-1 and TRBJ1-2; no definite D call. CDR3 size: 12 residues. The germline gives CDR1 DFQATT, CDR2 SNEGSKA (reference sequence). V was pared by 6 bases and J by 2 bases, with 10 bases between. Here the CDR3 reads CSALRANYGYTF. The CDR3 coding sequence is TGCAGTGCCCTTAGAGCCAACTATGGCTACACCTTC.

This clonotype was counted ten times or more. V usage is TRBV2 and J usage is TRBJ2-5, with a tentative D call TRBD1 (6 bases). CDR3 length: 14 amino acids. The ends were cut back, 8 bases at V and 1 base at J, with 14 bases in the middle. The germline CDR1 and CDR2 sequences are SNHLY and FYNNEI. This chain's CDR3 is CASHSKDSQETQYF. In DNA, the CDR3 is TGTGCCAGCCACAGCAAGGACAGCCAAGAGACCCAGTACTTC.

This clonotype was detected only a few times. V is TRBV12-3 or TRBV12-4 and J is TRBJ1-5; a weak D match, TRBD1 (6 bases). This CDR3 has 16 residues. V dropped 2 bases and J dropped 5 bases, with 16 bases sitting between them. Here the CDR3 DNA reads TGTGCCAGCAGTTTATTTGGCAGGGGCCATGATCAGCCCCAGCATTTT. Its protein product is CASSLFGRGHDQPQHF.

Many counts were recorded for this clonotype. CDR3 sequence reads: CASQPGYTEAFF. CDR3 nucleotide sequence: TGTGCCAGCCAGCCGGGATACACTGAAGCTTTCTTT. This chain uses TRBV6-1 with TRBJ1-1, with unresolved D. The ends were cut back, 8 bases at V and 3 bases at J, with 10 bases in the middle. CDR1 and CDR2 from the germline V gene are MNHNS and SASEGT. The CDR3 has 12 amino acids.

The chain couples TRBV7-2 to TRBJ2-1; 15 nucleotides agree with TRBD2. Trimming cost V 7 bases and J 8 bases; bases outside gene matches: 6. This CDR3 has 15 residues. In germline, CDR1 is SGHTA, CDR2 FQGNSA. The CDR3 region is CASTGLAGGPDEQFF. The CDR3 nucleotides are TGTGCCAGCACCGGACTAGCGGGAGGGCCGGATGAGCAGTTCTTC.

A few counts support this clonotype. V and J are TRBV24-1 and TRBJ2-3; D gene ambiguous. Trimming stripped 0 bases from V and 0 bases from J, with 6 bases between. Per the germline V gene, CDR1 is KGHDR and CDR2 is SFDVKD. The length of the CDR3 is 15 residues. The CDR3 region is CATSDLVDSTDTQYF. In DNA, the CDR3 is TGTGCCACCAGTGATTTGGTGGACAGCACAGATACGCAGTATTTT.

This clonotype was seen at least ten times. The rearrangement uses TRBV28 and TRBJ2-7; D gene ambiguous. Germline V gene sequence: CDR1 MDHEN, CDR2 SYDVKM. This CDR3 region has 18 residues. Between the trimmed V and J ends, which lost 6 bases and 0 bases, there was a span of 24 bases. The CDR3: CASSSFLPADPFSYEQYF. As DNA, the CDR3 is TGTGCCAGCAGCTCTTTTCTTCCGGCGGACCCCTTCTCCTACGAGCAGTACTTC. Full variable domain (outside the CDR3, taken from reference TRBV28 and TRBJ2-7): DVKVTQSSRYLVKRTGEKVFLECVQDMDHENMFWYRQDPGLGLRLIYFSYDVKMKEKGDIPEGYSVSREKKERFSLILESASTNQTSMYLCASSSFLPADPFSYEQYFGPGTRLTVT.

There are a few counts of this clonotype. V gene TRBV19 combines with J gene TRBJ1-2; 8 bases are shared with TRBD1. This CDR3 comprises 17 residues. The ends lost 5 bases at V and 3 bases at J; junction bases unmatched: 14. The V gene's germline CDR1 is LNHDA and CDR2 SQIVND (reference sequence). The CDR3 is CASSAGWDRRNHYGYTF. The DNA for the CDR3 is TGTGCCAGTAGTGCAGGCTGGGACAGGAGGAATCACTATGGCTACACCTTC.

This clonotype was counted a few times. The V call is TRBV7-9, the J call TRBJ1-5; 7 nucleotides match TRBD1. The V gene end was trimmed by 5 bases and the J gene end by 2 bases; junction bases not matched to a gene: 6. The CDR3 has 15 amino acids. Germline assignment: CDR1 SEHNR and CDR2 FQNEAQ (reference sequence). Written as DNA, the CDR3 is TGTGCCAGCAGCCGCTCAGGGACAGGCAATCAGCCCCAGCATTTT. Encoded protein: CASSRSGTGNQPQHF.